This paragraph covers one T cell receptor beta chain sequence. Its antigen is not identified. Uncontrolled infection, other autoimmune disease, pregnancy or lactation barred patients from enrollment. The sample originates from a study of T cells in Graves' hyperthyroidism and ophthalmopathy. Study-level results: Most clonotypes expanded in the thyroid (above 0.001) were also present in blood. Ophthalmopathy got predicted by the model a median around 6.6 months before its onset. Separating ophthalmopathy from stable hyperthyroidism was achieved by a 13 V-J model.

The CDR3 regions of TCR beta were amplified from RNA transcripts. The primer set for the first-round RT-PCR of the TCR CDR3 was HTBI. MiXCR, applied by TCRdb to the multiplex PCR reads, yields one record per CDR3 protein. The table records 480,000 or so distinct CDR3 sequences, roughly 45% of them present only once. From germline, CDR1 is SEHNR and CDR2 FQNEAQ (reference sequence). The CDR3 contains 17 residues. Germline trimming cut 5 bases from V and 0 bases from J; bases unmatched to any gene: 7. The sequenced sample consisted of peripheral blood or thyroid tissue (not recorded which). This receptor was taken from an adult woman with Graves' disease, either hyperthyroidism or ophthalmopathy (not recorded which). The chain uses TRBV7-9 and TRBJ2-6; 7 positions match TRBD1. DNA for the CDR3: TGTGCCAGCAGCCCTCGGACAGGAATCTCTGGGGCCAACGTCCTGACTTTC. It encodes CASSPRTGISGANVLTF.